These 14 T cell receptor beta chains came from one sample sequenced in a study of T cells in Graves' hyperthyroidism and ophthalmopathy. The source material, RNA transcripts, was used to amplify TCR beta CDR3 regions. The study used the HTBI primer set for a first-round RT-PCR of the TCR CDR3. TCRdb called the multiplex PCR reads again in MiXCR, with one record for every CDR3 protein. The sample includes some 270,000 distinct CDR3 sequences, almost 25% of them seen just once. The sequenced sample was blood. The receptor source for this set is a woman aged 40 to 50 with Graves' ophthalmopathy.

This clonotype was recorded many times. The gene calls are TRBV5-1 and TRBJ2-7; the match to TRBD1 covers 9 bases. V shed 2 bases, J shed 3 bases, and the junction held 9 bases outside the gene matches. The CDR3 consists of 16 residues. Germline CDR1 reads SGHRS; CDR2 reads YFSETQ. The CDR3 region is CASSFGTGSHVYEQYF. CDR3 coding DNA: TGCGCCAGCAGCTTTGGGACAGGGAGTCATGTCTACGAGCAGTACTTC.

This sequence joins TRBV24-1 and TRBJ2-2; 9 positions agree with TRBD2. Germline CDR1 is KGHDR and CDR2 is SFDVKD. CDR3 length: 14 residues. With 8 bases clipped from V and 3 bases from J, the junction kept 3 bases outside the gene matches. This CDR3 reads CATTAGGHTGELFF. CDR3 nucleotide sequence: TGTGCCACCACGGCGGGAGGGCACACCGGGGAGCTGTTTTTT.

Ten or more counts support this clonotype. One end of the junction is discordant with germline, which a read error may explain. The chain uses TRBV28 and TRBJ2-7, with TRBD2 as a possible D gene (5 bases). CDR1 MDHEN and CDR2 SYDVKM come from the germline V gene. CDR3 length: 11 residues. The CDR3 DNA reads TGTGCCAGCAGTTCTCTTCTTGGACTTAACTTC. Protein: CASSSLLGLNF.

This clonotype was seen at least ten times. V usage is TRBV30 and J usage is TRBJ1-6; 9 positions agree with TRBD1. CDR1 is GTSNPN, CDR2 SVGIG, per germline (reference sequence). The CDR3 sequence is 17 residues long. V gave up 2 bases and J gave up 5 bases; unmatched junction bases: 10. CDR3: CAWSPPDRGEHNSPLHF. DNA for the CDR3: TGTGCCTGGAGTCCTCCTGACAGGGGGGAACATAATTCACCCCTCCACTTT.

The chain links TRBV19 to TRBJ2-5, with a weak D call TRBD2 (6 bases). V lost 4 bases and J lost 1, with 16 bases in between. Germline V lookup: CDR1 LNHDA, CDR2 SQIVND (reference sequence). CDR3 length: 16 residues. CDR3 loop: CASSSRLVGGQETQYF. The CDR3 DNA is TGTGCCAGTAGTAGCCGACTAGTCGGGGGCCAAGAGACCCAGTACTTC.

V gene TRBV11-2 combines with J gene TRBJ1-1; the D gene is possibly TRBD1 (6 bases). From germline, CDR1 is SGHAT and CDR2 FQNNGV. The germline V and J ends were trimmed by 4 bases and 8 bases, with 23 bases remaining between them. CDR3 length: 16 amino acids. The CDR3 loop reads CASSSIRGRKTGEAFF. In nucleotides, the CDR3 is TGTGCCAGCAGCTCGATCCGGGGTCGAAAGACAGGAGAAGCTTTCTTT.

The J gene is TRBJ1-1, the V gene TRBV28; 9 nucleotides align to TRBD1. Germline assignment: CDR1 MDHEN and CDR2 SYDVKM. CDR3 length equals 16 residues. After removal of 1 base from V and 8 bases from J, the junction contained 11 bases not matched to a gene. The CDR3, as DNA: TGTGCCAGCAGTTTATTACCAGGGACAGGGCTTTTGGAAGCTTTCTTT. Translation gives CASSLLPGTGLLEAFF.

This clonotype occurred a few times. This may be a read error, as it is one base from a much larger clone. The chain recombines TRBV11-2 with TRBJ1-4; the D gene is possibly TRBD1 (6 bases). The CDR3 covers 15 residues. The germline V gene encodes CDR1 SGHAT and CDR2 FQNNGV. CDR3 DNA sequence: TGTGCCGGCAGCTTAGGGGGGGGGACTAATGAAAAACTGTTTTTT. Amino acid sequence: CAGSLGGGTNEKLFF. Full variable domain (outside the CDR3, taken from reference TRBV11-2 and TRBJ1-4): EAGVAQSPRYKIIEKRQSVAFWCNPISGHATLYWYQQILGQGPKLLIQFQNNGVVDDSQLPKDRFSAERLKGVDSTLKIQPAKLEDSAVYLCAGSLGGGTNEKLFFGSGTQLSVL.

This clonotype showed up many times. The rearrangement joins TRBV5-1 to TRBJ1-1, with D maybe TRBD1 (5 bases). Trimming removed 4 bases at V and 1 base at J, with 14 bases between. The germline gives CDR1 SGHRS, CDR2 YFSETQ. CDR3 length equals 15 residues. CDR3 in DNA: TGCGCCAGCAGCAGCCAACCGCAGGGGAACACTGAAGCTTTCTTT. This encodes CASSSQPQGNTEAFF. Combining the CDR3 with reference TRBV5-1 and TRBJ1-1 gives the whole variable domain KAGVTQTPRYLIKTRGQQVTLSCSPISGHRSVSWYQQTPGQGLQFLFEYFSETQRNKGNFPGRFSGRQFSNSRSEMNVSTLELGDSALYLCASSSQPQGNTEAFFGQGTRLTVV.

This clonotype was observed at least ten times. The gene calls are TRBV29-1 and TRBJ2-5; tentatively, D is TRBD1 (6 bases). Per germline, CDR1 SQVTM and CDR2 ANQGSEA. Trimming left V 6 bases short and J 4 bases short, with 12 bases between. The CDR3 loop spans 12 amino acids. Here the CDR3 reads CSVGQGPETQYF. The CDR3 coding sequence is TGCAGCGTCGGCCAGGGGCCAGAGACCCAGTACTTC.

This chain links TRBV10-3 with TRBJ1-5; D uncertain. Trimming left V 8 bases short and J 3 bases short, with 8 bases between. The CDR3 is made up of 12 amino acids. Per the germline V gene, CDR1 is ENHRY and CDR2 is SYGVKD. CDR3: CAIGEPNQPQHF. The CDR3 nucleotides read TGTGCCATCGGGGAGCCCAATCAGCCCCAGCATTTT.

V is TRBV6-2 or TRBV6-3 and J is TRBJ1-5; D uncertain. V lost 0 bases to trimming and J lost 5 bases, with 8 bases between them. Germline V gene sequence: CDR1 MNHEY, CDR2 SVGEGT. CDR3 length: 14 residues. CDR3 amino acids: CASSYSHGDQPQHF. The CDR3 DNA reads TGTGCCAGCAGTTACTCTCACGGGGATCAGCCCCAGCATTTT.

This clonotype was recorded many times. The chain couples TRBV7-9 to TRBJ2-7, with TRBD2 matching 8 bases. This CDR3 spans 15 amino acids. CDR1 and CDR2 (germline): SEHNR, FQNEAQ (reference sequence). Trimming removed 4 bases from V and 0 bases from J; junction bases left unmatched: 5. CDR3: CASSSTSGNSYEQYF. In nucleotides, the CDR3 is TGTGCCAGCAGCTCAACTAGCGGTAACTCCTACGAGCAGTACTTC.

Ten or more counts support this clonotype. The V gene is TRBV28, the J gene TRBJ2-7; 10 bases fit TRBD2. J gave up 2 bases and V 6 bases, and 4 bases lay outside the gene matches. The CDR3 has 14 amino acids. CDR1 is MDHEN and CDR2 is SYDVKM in the germline V gene. The CDR3: CASRQTSGTYEQYF. CDR3 sequence (DNA): TGTGCCAGCAGACAAACTAGCGGGACCTACGAGCAGTACTTC.